The T cell receptor (beta chain) described here comes from a study of blood T cell repertoires in COVID-19. Study as a whole: The analysed material was cDNA or gDNA that came from T cells, B-cell-depleted T cells, or PBMCs.

The assay was immunoSEQ multiplex PCR, and TCRdb's table has in-frame clones only and misses some. The sample has fewer than 250,000 clones, 84% seen once. Trimming removed 6 bases at V and 4 bases at J, with 22 bases between. Germline CDR1 and CDR2: MRHNA and SNTAGT. This CDR3 region has 17 residues. This clonotype originated in a woman of 80 years or more with COVID-19, enrolled during active disease. This chain connects TRBV6-4 to TRBJ1-5, with TRBD1 as a possible D gene (6 bases). The sample taken for sequencing was peripheral blood. CDR3 in DNA: TGTGCCAGCAGCCTAGCCGACAGGCCTGGATGTAATCAGCCCCAGCATTTT. Amino acids: CASSLADRPGCNQPQHF.